The source of this TCR beta chain is a study of T cells after yellow fever vaccination. Whole-study results and caveats: Clones that expanded after primary vaccination mostly reappeared after the booster (roughly 96% CD4, approximately 89% CD8). Abundant clonotypes from the bulk population could get into FACS-sorted repertoires as contaminants.

Production of TCR cDNA was by 5'RACE template switching, which also added a universal primer site and UMIs. TCRdb called the 5' RACE reads again in MiXCR, with one record for every CDR3 protein. The table lists approximately 96,000 distinct CDR3 sequences, approximately 8.4% of them singletons, with roughly 15% in the top ten. This clonotype has at least ten counts. The input for sequencing was CD8+ T cells not binding an NS4B(214-222) dextramer, sorted from PBMCs, taken less than 18 days after the first yellow fever vaccination. This receptor was identified in a man aged 18 to 30 who received the YFV17D yellow fever vaccine.

The CDR3 here is CASSAALGDSGANVLTF. The CDR3 DNA sequence: TGTGCCAGCAGCGCTGCATTGGGGGACTCTGGGGCCAACGTCCTGACTTTC. The chain employs TRBV6-1 and TRBJ2-6; D may correspond to TRBD1 or TRBD2 (5 bases each). V lost 6 bases and J 0 bases, leaving 15 bases between the germline ends. CDR1 is MNHNS, CDR2 SASEGT, per germline. The CDR3 is 17 residues long.